This T cell receptor (beta chain) came from a study of T cells in Graves' hyperthyroidism and ophthalmopathy. In the study overall: Before any treatment, at initial diagnosis, peripheral blood was collected.

Each 10 ml fresh peripheral blood draw supplied the PBMCs. The source material, RNA transcripts, was used to amplify TCR beta CDR3 regions. First-round RT-PCR with HTBI primers amplified the TCR CDR3 region. TCRdb analysed the multiplex PCR reads with MiXCR anew, one entry per CDR3 protein. This table holds about 400,000 distinct CDR3 sequences, around 14% found once. The V segment lost 5 bases and the J segment 6 bases; nucleotides outside the gene matches: 9. Germline assignment: CDR1 DFQATT and CDR2 SNEGSKA (reference sequence). The CDR3 sequence is 16 residues long. The source material was blood. This TCR came from a woman aged 18-35 years with Graves' hyperthyroidism that later progressed to Graves' ophthalmopathy. The chain links TRBV20-1 to TRBJ2-5; 16 bases align to TRBD2. The CDR3 protein is CSAPVGGLAGGQTQYF. The CDR3 DNA reads TGCAGTGCTCCAGTGGGGGGACTAGCGGGAGGGCAGACCCAGTACTTC.